Listed below are T cell receptor beta chains from one sample, sequenced in a study of graft-versus-host responses after intestinal transplantation. Clones were sequenced by immunoSEQ multiplex PCR, and TCRdb holds only the in-frame ones, with some missing. The sample has 100,000 to 140,000 clones, roughly 87% seen once; the top ten hold about 0.7%. Antigen specificity for these receptors is unknown. Material: unstimulated CD4+ T cells sorted from spleen or lymph node cells, obtained before transplant. The receptor set was obtained from a human donor who was the organ donor for an intestinal transplant. CDR3s include the opening cysteine and the closing phenylalanine or tryptophan. Each record gives: D gene, J gene, clone size, V gene, CDR3 DNA, CDR3 protein. A D gene is named only where the DNA matches it firmly. Rows give clone size only sometimes, using once, few, many, or a class for an expanded clone.

- | TRBJ2-1 | once | TRBV5-1 | TGCGCCAGCAGCTTCCCGGTCAATGAGCAGTTCTTC | CASSFPVNEQFF
- | TRBJ1-4 | - | TRBV5-4 | TGTGCCAGCAGCTTGGGGCAGGGAAATGAAAAACTGTTTTTT | CASSLGQGNEKLFF
- | TRBJ1-1 | - | TRBV29-1 | TGCAGCGGGGGGGGCTGGGACACTGAAGCTTTCTTT | CSGGGWDTEAFF
- | TRBJ2-1 | - | TRBV7-6 | TGTGCCAGCAGCCGCCTTTCGGGAGCTTCCAATGAGCAGTTCTTC | CASSRLSGASNEQFF
- | TRBJ1-2 | once | TRBV6-5 | TGTGCCAGCAGTGAGACAGATCGGTATGGCTACACCTTC | CASSETDRYGYTF
- | TRBJ2-1 | - | TRBV2 | TGTGCCAGCAGTGTGACCCATGAGCAGTTCTTC | CASSVTHEQFF
TRBD2 | TRBJ2-1 | - | TRBV11-2 | TGTGCCAGCAGCTTAGTCGGGACTAGCGGATACCGCTCCTACAATGAGCAGTTCTTC | CASSLVGTSGYRSYNEQFF
TRBD1 | TRBJ1-4 | once | TRBV7-9 | TGTGCCAGCAGCTCGCCGAGACAGGGCATTAATGAAAAACTGTTTTTT | CASSSPRQGINEKLFF
- | TRBJ1-3 | - | TRBV5-4 | TGTGCCAGTTCTAGAGCGGGGAAGGACACCATATATTTT | CASSRAGKDTIYF
- | TRBJ2-3 | once | TRBV5-1 | TGCGCCAGCAGCGGCGGGGGCAGACTTTCTCTCAGCACAGATACGCAGTATTTT | CASSGGGRLSLSTDTQYF
- | TRBJ1-4 | - | TRBV19 | TGTGCCAGTAACCCAGGTCACGAAAAACTGTTTTTT | CASNPGHEKLFF
- | TRBJ1-2 | - | TRBV4-2 | TGTGCCAGCAGCCAAGCGACGGAGGTGTATGGCTACACCTTC | CASSQATEVYGYTF
- | TRBJ1-3 | - | TRBV5-5 | TGTGCCAGCAGCTTGGCCCCCTCTGGAAACACCATATATTTT | CASSLAPSGNTIYF
- | TRBJ2-7 | few | TRBV11-3 | TGTGCCAGCAGTCGCGTACGACAGCAGTACTTC | CASSRVRQQYF
- | TRBJ1-2 | - | TRBV20-1 | TGCAGTTTAGACTATGGCTACACCTTC | CSLDYGYTF
- | TRBJ2-3 | - | TRBV11-3 | TGTGCCAGCAGCTCCCTCACAGATACGCAGTATTTT | CASSSLTDTQYF
TRBD1 | TRBJ2-1 | - | TRBV7-3 | TGTGCCAGCAGCTCCCGACAGGGTGGTAACAATGAGCAGTTCTTC | CASSSRQGGNNEQFF